The 19 T cell receptor beta chains in this list originate from one sample, sequenced in a study of T cells after yellow fever vaccination. MiXCR was run by TCRdb on the 5' RACE reads, yielding one entry per CDR3 protein. The sample includes about 310,000 distinct CDR3 sequences, 3.6% of them seen just once. The material was PBMCs, obtained on the day of the yellow fever booster vaccination. These receptors were taken from a man aged 18 to 35 who received the YFV17D yellow fever vaccine.

There are a few counts of this clonotype. This chain connects TRBV15 to TRBJ1-2, with a possible D match to TRBD1 (5 bases). This CDR3 has 16 residues. Germline V gene sequence: CDR1 LNHNV, CDR2 YYDKDF (reference sequence). Between the trimmed V and J ends, which lost 0 bases and 4 bases, there was a span of 15 bases. DNA for the CDR3: TGTGCCACCAGCAGAGATAATGGAGGGGTGACCTATGGCTACACCTTC. Its protein is CATSRDNGGVTYGYTF.

This clonotype was detected only a few times. The chain couples TRBV11-2 to TRBJ1-1; D remains ambiguous. The V gene lost 5 bases and the J gene lost 1 base, with 8 bases spanning the gap. Germline V CDR1 and CDR2: SGHAT, FQNNGV. This CDR3 has 13 residues. The CDR3 sequence: CASSAHQNTEAFF. CDR3 in DNA: TGTGCCAGCAGCGCACATCAGAACACTGAAGCTTTCTTT.

This clonotype was recorded at least ten times. V and J are TRBV20-1 and TRBJ1-1, with TRBD1 matching 7 bases. Trimming at V came to 2 bases and at J to 2 bases, leaving 8 bases not matched to a gene. Germline V gene data show CDR1 as DFQATT and CDR2 as SNEGSKA (reference sequence). The CDR3 covers 15 residues. This CDR3 is CSARQGGSVNTEAFF. CDR3 sequence (DNA): TGCAGTGCTAGACAAGGGGGCAGTGTAAACACTGAAGCTTTCTTT.

This clonotype was found many times. The rearrangement uses TRBV5-5 and TRBJ2-3; TRBD2 agrees at 9 bases. The germline V gene encodes CDR1 SGHKS and CDR2 YYEKEE (reference sequence). The CDR3 has 16 residues. The trim removed 0 bases at V and 1 base at J, leaving 3 bases unmatched. In DNA, the CDR3 is TGTGCCAGCAGCTTGGTGGCTAGCGGGGGCACAGATACGCAGTATTTT. Protein product: CASSLVASGGTDTQYF.

Ten or more counts support this clonotype. V is TRBV6-5 and J is TRBJ1-1; D gene unclear. The CDR3 runs to 15 residues. V was clipped by 2 bases and J by 5 bases, with 15 bases between them. The germline V gene has CDR1 MNHEY and CDR2 SVGAGI. The CDR3 nucleotides read TGTGCCAGCAGTTACACCCGGGCCATACGGACTGAAGCTTTCTTT. Amino acid sequence: CASSYTRAIRTEAFF.

This clonotype was counted only a few times. The chain links TRBV5-1 to TRBJ2-5; D might be TRBD1 (5 bases). V lost 4 bases and J 5 bases, leaving 12 bases between the germline ends. The CDR3 totals 13 residues. Germline lookup yields CDR1 SGHRS and CDR2 YFSETQ. The CDR3 spells CASSGRVSETQYF. The CDR3 DNA sequence: TGCGCCAGCAGCGGCAGGGTCAGCGAGACCCAGTACTTC.

This clonotype turned up a few times. The V and J genes are TRBV29-1 and TRBJ2-5; D gene ambiguous. The germline CDR1 and CDR2 sequences are SQVTM and ANQGSEA. The V and J ends lost 4 bases and 2 bases respectively, with 11 bases between them. The CDR3 extends over 13 amino acids. CDR3 in DNA: TGCAGCGTTGTGGGCCGACTTCAAGAGACCCAGTACTTC. Amino acid sequence: CSVVGRLQETQYF.

This clonotype occurred many times. The gene calls are TRBV5-1 and TRBJ1-5; the D is unclear. Germline V gene data show CDR1 as SGHRS and CDR2 as YFSETQ. The V end lost 5 bases, the J end lost 3 bases, and 9 bases lay between the germline ends. The CDR3 has 13 amino acids. Written as DNA, the CDR3 is TGCGCCAGCAGTTCCGATCCCAATCAGCCCCAGCATTTT. Its translation: CASSSDPNQPQHF.

This rearrangement joins TRBV12-3 or TRBV12-4 to TRBJ2-3; D ambiguous. The CDR3 sequence is 14 residues long. The V end lost 7 bases, the J end lost 0 bases, and 11 bases lay between the germline ends. The CDR3 nucleotides are TGTGCCAGCACCCAGGTCATTAGCACAGATACGCAGTATTTT. This sequence encodes CASTQVISTDTQYF.

The J gene is TRBJ1-5, the V gene TRBV19, with D maybe TRBD1 (5 bases). CDR1 is LNHDA, CDR2 SQIVND, per germline (reference sequence). The V and J ends lost 4 bases and 15 bases respectively, with 25 bases between them. CDR3 size: 15 residues. CDR3 region: CASSTTGTPNNERHF. The CDR3 DNA is TGTGCCAGTAGTACAACCGGGACGCCAAATAACGAACGGCATTTT.

This clonotype was seen ten or more times. This sequence joins TRBV10-1 and TRBJ2-7, with 7 bases identical to TRBD1. The trim removed 4 bases at V and 1 base at J, leaving 7 bases unmatched. The CDR3 loop spans 15 amino acids. Germline lookup yields CDR1 WNHNN and CDR2 SYGVQD (reference sequence). CDR3 coding DNA: TGCGCCAGCAGTGGACCCGGGACAGTTTCCTACGAGCAGTACTTC. Translated: CASSGPGTVSYEQYF.

This clonotype was picked up many times. This chain links TRBV29-1 with TRBJ2-3; D remains unclear. Germline V gene data show CDR1 as SQVTM and CDR2 as ANQGSEA. This CDR3 comprises 14 residues. V was trimmed by 5 bases and J by 2 bases, leaving 14 bases between them. This chain's CDR3 is CSVITRPLTDTQYF. DNA of the CDR3: TGCAGCGTTATTACCCGACCGCTCACAGATACGCAGTATTTT.

There are many counts of this clonotype. The V call is TRBV20-1, the J call TRBJ1-3, with D uncertain. CDR3 length: 13 residues. Germline CDR1 reads DFQATT; CDR2 reads SNEGSKA (reference sequence). V dropped 6 bases and J dropped 7 bases, with 16 bases sitting between them. The CDR3 spells CSAPGPARNTIYF. The CDR3 DNA sequence: TGCAGTGCCCCCGGCCCGGCGCGTAACACCATATATTTT.

The chain couples TRBV10-3 to TRBJ2-3; D gene ambiguous. Germline CDR1 ENHRY, CDR2 SYGVKD. Trimming stripped 4 bases from V and 6 bases from J, with 11 bases between. CDR3 size: 13 residues. Here the CDR3 reads CAISGIGSDTQYF. In nucleotides, the CDR3 is TGTGCCATCAGTGGGATTGGATCCGATACGCAGTATTTT.

The sample holds many counts of this clonotype. The chain joins TRBV5-1 to TRBJ1-2, with 11 bases that match TRBD1. The CDR3 runs 15 residues. V lost 4 bases and J lost 5; bases outside the gene matches: 7. Germline CDR1 SGHRS, CDR2 YFSETQ. CDR3 region: CASSTRDRGRYGYTF. CDR3 in DNA: TGCGCCAGCAGCACACGGGACAGGGGGAGGTATGGCTACACCTTC.

This clonotype was detected ten times or more. V is TRBV10-3 and J is TRBJ2-2; D gene ambiguous. Trimming pared 0 bases from V and 4 bases from J, leaving 3 bases between. CDR1 is ENHRY, CDR2 SYGVKD, per germline. There are 13 residues in the CDR3. The CDR3, as DNA: TGTGCCATCAGTGAGTCGGCCACCGGGGAGCTGTTTTTT. Its translation is CAISESATGELFF.

The sample holds a few counts of this clonotype. This chain joins TRBV3-1 and TRBJ2-1; D is unclear. This CDR3 is 16 amino acids long. Per the germline V gene, CDR1 is LGHDT and CDR2 is YNNKEL (reference sequence). The V gene lost 0 bases and the J gene lost 1 base, with 10 bases spanning the gap. CDR3 DNA sequence: TGTGCCAGCAGCCAAGAGCCGGGTCGATCCTACAATGAGCAGTTCTTC. It is translated as CASSQEPGRSYNEQFF.

This clonotype was picked up a small number of times. The chain recombines TRBV19 with TRBJ1-5, with a possible D match to TRBD1 (5 bases). With 3 bases removed from V and 2 bases from J, the gap between germline ends came to 11 bases. CDR3 length: 15 amino acids. CDR1 is LNHDA and CDR2 is SQIVND in the germline V gene (reference sequence). The CDR3 nucleotides are TGTGCCAGTAGTATTTCCAGGGATGGCAATCAGCCCCAGCATTTT. Its protein is CASSISRDGNQPQHF.

In its sample, this clonotype was seen a few times. This rearrangement joins TRBV4-2 to TRBJ2-3, with D perhaps TRBD2 (5 bases). Germline V gene lookup returns CDR1 LGHNA and CDR2 YNFKEQ. V lost 3 bases and J lost 2, with 12 bases in between. CDR3 length: 15 residues. CDR3 loop: CASSQTRGTTDTQYF. The DNA for the CDR3 is TGTGCCAGCAGCCAGACTCGGGGAACCACAGATACGCAGTATTTT.